Shown below are 28 T cell receptor beta chains from a single sample sequenced in a study of T cell responses to AZD1222 COVID-19 vaccine. TCRdb's table, derived via immunoSEQ multiplex PCR, lists solely in-frame clones and lacks some. There are some 150,000 clones in the sample; around 89% occur only once, and about 3.1% lies in the top ten. The material was peripheral blood, obtained 28 days after the second AZD1222 dose. The receptors originated from an adult who received the AZD1222 COVID-19 vaccine.

This clone was seen just once. The chain links TRBV7-2 to TRBJ1-1; possibly TRBD1 for D (5 bases). Between the trimmed V and J ends, which lost 5 bases and 5 bases, there was a span of 12 bases. This CDR3 has 13 residues. CDR1 and CDR2 (germline): SGHTA, FQGNSA. The DNA for the CDR3 is TGTGCCAGCAGCCCGGACGGGGGAACTGAAGCTTTCTTT. Translation gives CASSPDGGTEAFF.

The chain recombines TRBV7-2 with TRBJ1-5; 7 positions agree with TRBD1. V lost 4 bases to trimming and J lost 7 bases; unmatched junction nucleotides: 10. The germline V gene has CDR1 SGHTA and CDR2 FQGNSA. The CDR3 length is 15 residues. This CDR3 is CASSYGTTGNQPQHF. The CDR3 DNA reads TGTGCCAGCAGCTACGGGACGACAGGGAACCAGCCCCAGCATTTT.

This clone appeared a single time. This chain uses TRBV27 with TRBJ1-4, with a weak D call TRBD1 (6 bases). The CDR3 length is 17 residues. The germline V and J ends were trimmed by 2 bases and 4 bases, with 17 bases remaining between them. The germline V gene encodes CDR1 MNHEY and CDR2 SMNVEV (reference sequence). CDR3 in DNA: TGTGCCAGCAGTTTAAAGGCAGGGGCGGTCAATAATGAAAAACTGTTTTTT. Translation: CASSLKAGAVNNEKLFF.

The rearrangement uses TRBV12-3 or TRBV12-4 and TRBJ2-2; possibly TRBD1 for D (6 bases). V was cut by 6 bases and J by 6 bases, with 8 bases left in between. The CDR3 totals 12 residues. CDR3 coding DNA: TGTGCCAGCAGCAGGGGAGCCGGGGAGCTGTTTTTT. The encoded protein is CASSRGAGELFF.

The V call is TRBV19, the J call TRBJ1-6; D is unclear. From germline, CDR1 is LNHDA and CDR2 SQIVND (reference sequence). The CDR3 has 14 residues. Trimming stripped 1 base from V and 8 bases from J, with 9 bases between. CDR3 DNA: TGTGCCAGTAGTATAGCAGGTCGAGATTCACCCCTCCACTTT. Translating gives CASSIAGRDSPLHF.

DNA for the CDR3: TGTGCCAGCAGTGAAAGCGGGAGGCTTTACAATGAGCAGTTCTTC. Its protein is CASSESGRLYNEQFF. This chain links TRBV2 with TRBJ2-1, with 9 bases lining up with TRBD2. CDR1 SNHLY and CDR2 FYNNEI come from the germline V gene. After removal of 2 bases from V and 4 bases from J, the junction contained 3 bases not matched to a gene. This CDR3 spans 15 amino acids.

The rearrangement joins TRBV5-1 to TRBJ2-2; D remains ambiguous. Trimming shortened V by 0 bases and J by 0 bases, and 6 bases separated the two germline ends. This CDR3 contains 15 residues. Per the germline V gene, CDR1 is SGHRS and CDR2 is YFSETQ. The CDR3 loop is CASSLGASNTGELFF. CDR3 in DNA: TGCGCCAGCAGCTTGGGCGCCTCGAACACCGGGGAGCTGTTTTTT.

This clone was seen repeatedly, ten times or more. The rearrangement uses TRBV3-1 (or the pseudogene TRBV3-2) and TRBJ2-7; TRBD2 agrees at 11 bases. Trimming at V came to 2 bases and at J to 4 bases, leaving 4 bases not matched to a gene. This CDR3 has 15 residues. Per the germline V gene, CDR1 is LGHDT and CDR2 is YNNKEL (reference sequence). DNA for the CDR3: TGTGCCAGCAGCCAATCCCTAGCGGGGGGTTACGAGCAGTACTTC. This codes for CASSQSLAGGYEQYF.

This clone appeared a few times. The chain is built from TRBV6-4 and TRBJ2-2; D not resolved. Trimming removed 4 bases at V and 4 bases at J, with 7 bases between. The CDR3 has 13 residues. The germline gives CDR1 MRHNA, CDR2 SNTAGT. The CDR3 sequence: CASSVDLTGELFF. The CDR3 DNA reads TGTGCCAGCAGTGTCGATCTCACCGGGGAGCTGTTTTTT.

The gene calls are TRBV19 and TRBJ2-5; 15 nucleotides agree with TRBD2. The CDR3 loop spans 18 amino acids. CDR1 is LNHDA, CDR2 SQIVND, per germline (reference sequence). V was pared by 5 bases and J by 4 bases, with 11 bases of the junction left unmatched. The CDR3 reads CASSPGRTSGGVGETQYF. The CDR3 coding sequence is TGTGCCAGTAGTCCCGGCAGGACTAGCGGGGGGGTAGGAGAGACCCAGTACTTC.

The chain joins TRBV5-6 to TRBJ1-1, with 8 bases matching TRBD1. V lost 2 bases to trimming and J lost 1 base; unmatched junction nucleotides: 4. Germline CDR1 reads SGHDT; CDR2 reads YYEEEE. This CDR3 region has 15 residues. CDR3 DNA: TGTGCCAGCAGCTTTTGGACAGGGAAGAACACTGAAGCTTTCTTT. It is translated as CASSFWTGKNTEAFF.

The chain couples TRBV4-1 to TRBJ1-1, with D tentatively TRBD1 (5 bases). Germline values: CDR1 MGHRA, CDR2 YSYEKL. Trimming pared 2 bases from V and 0 bases from J, leaving 10 bases between. This CDR3 has 15 residues. The CDR3 spells CASSQRGQLNTEAFF. CDR3 nucleotides: TGCGCCAGCAGCCAACGAGGACAACTGAACACTGAAGCTTTCTTT.

J is TRBJ2-7 and V is TRBV4-1; the D gene is possibly TRBD1 (6 bases). Deletions cut 3 bases from V and 4 bases from J, with 19 bases between. The germline V gene has CDR1 MGHRA and CDR2 YSYEKL. The CDR3 has 16 amino acids. CDR3: CASSQAYRDTPYEQYF. As DNA, the CDR3 is TGCGCCAGCAGCCAGGCCTACCGGGACACCCCGTACGAGCAGTACTTC.

The CDR3 sequence is CASTPFSSYNEQFF. The CDR3 bases are TGTGCCAGCACCCCATTTAGCTCCTACAATGAGCAGTTCTTC. The rearrangement uses TRBV6-5 and TRBJ2-1; no clear D gene. Germline V lookup: CDR1 MNHEY, CDR2 SVGAGI. This CDR3 spans 14 amino acids. The V gene lost 7 bases and the J gene lost 0 bases, with 10 bases spanning the gap.

This clone has a handful of counts. The chain recombines TRBV19 with TRBJ2-4, with D perhaps matching TRBD1 (7 bases). Germline loops: CDR1 LNHDA, CDR2 SQIVND (reference sequence). The CDR3 consists of 15 residues. V gave up 6 bases and J gave up 5 bases, with 17 bases separating them. CDR3 loop: CASSLQGGFQNIQYF. Here the CDR3 DNA reads TGTGCCAGTAGCCTCCAGGGGGGTTTTCAAAACATTCAGTACTTC.

V is TRBV29-1 and J is TRBJ2-3; D gene uncertain. Deletions cut 5 bases from V and 2 bases from J, with 8 bases between. The CDR3 spans 12 residues. In germline, CDR1 is SQVTM, CDR2 ANQGSEA. The CDR3 coding sequence is TGCAGCGTTTCGGTCGACACAGATACGCAGTATTTT. The encoded protein is CSVSVDTDTQYF.

The rearrangement links TRBV6-2 or TRBV6-3 to TRBJ2-4; 8 nucleotides line up with TRBD2. Germline V gene lookup returns CDR1 MNHEY and CDR2 SVGEGT. This CDR3 has 13 amino acids. With V trimmed by 7 bases and J by 4 bases, 3 bases remained unmatched. The CDR3 here is CASNPSGKNIQYF. In nucleotides, the CDR3 is TGTGCCAGCAACCCTAGCGGGAAAAACATTCAGTACTTC.

This chain links TRBV5-1 with TRBJ1-5; D may be TRBD1 (5 bases). V shed 0 bases and J shed 2 bases, with 12 bases lying between them. Germline loops: CDR1 SGHRS, CDR2 YFSETQ. The CDR3 is 16 residues long. The CDR3 coding sequence is TGCGCCAGCAGCTTGGTCCCAGGGAATGGCAATCAGCCCCAGCATTTT. Its translation: CASSLVPGNGNQPQHF.

This clone was found once. The chain combines TRBV30 with TRBJ1-1, with 7 bases that match TRBD1. Germline CDR1 and CDR2: GTSNPN and SVGIG (reference sequence). The ends lost 6 bases at V and 1 base at J; junction bases unmatched: 5. CDR3 size: 13 residues. The DNA for the CDR3 is TGTGCCTGCCTACAGGGGAGGAACACTGAAGCTTTCTTT. Translating it yields CACLQGRNTEAFF.

This clone came up once. The chain recombines TRBV5-1 with TRBJ2-3; 12 bases agree with TRBD2. V was pared by 4 bases and J by 4 bases, with 4 bases of the junction left unmatched. Germline V gene lookup returns CDR1 SGHRS and CDR2 YFSETQ. CDR3 size: 15 residues. Written as DNA, the CDR3 is TGCGCCAGCAGCGCCGGGACTAGCGGGTCAGATACGCAGTATTTT. Its translation: CASSAGTSGSDTQYF.

The gene calls are TRBV7-3 and TRBJ1-1; D ambiguous. The CDR3 consists of 18 residues. Trimming pared 2 bases from V and 5 bases from J, leaving 24 bases between. Germline V gene sequence: CDR1 SGHTA, CDR2 FQGTGA. The CDR3 sequence is CASSLLGTEGRLSTEAFF. The CDR3 DNA is TGTGCCAGCAGCTTACTCGGTACCGAGGGCCGGCTTTCGACTGAAGCTTTCTTT.

This clone appeared once. This chain uses TRBV28 with TRBJ2-3; 7 bases match TRBD2. CDR1 is MDHEN, CDR2 SYDVKM, per germline. This CDR3 is 16 amino acids long. Unmatched junction bases numbered 11, after V lost 3 bases and J lost 5 bases. This CDR3 reads CASSFTSERVGDTQYF. DNA for the CDR3: TGTGCCAGCAGTTTCACTAGCGAGAGGGTGGGAGATACGCAGTATTTT.

J is TRBJ1-2 and V is TRBV7-9; possible D gene TRBD1, 6 bases. Germline CDR1 is SEHNR and CDR2 is FQNEAQ (reference sequence). This CDR3 has 14 residues. The V and J ends lost 7 bases and 4 bases respectively, with 16 bases between them. CDR3 nucleotide sequence: TGTGCCAGCAACAATTACAGGGAGAGCTATGGCTACACCTTC. It codes for CASNNYRESYGYTF.

The V gene is TRBV5-1, the J gene TRBJ1-5; 9 nucleotides match TRBD1. Looked up from germline, CDR1 is SGHRS and CDR2 is YFSETQ. Losses at the gene ends were 0 bases for V and 8 bases for J; bases not matched to a gene: 3. The CDR3 contains 14 residues. The CDR3 sequence is CASSLGQGVEPQHF. The CDR3 DNA is TGCGCCAGCAGCTTGGGACAGGGGGTTGAGCCCCAGCATTTT.

The chain couples TRBV7-3 to TRBJ2-2, with D perhaps matching TRBD1 or TRBD2 (5 bases each). Germline V gene data show CDR1 as SGHTA and CDR2 as FQGTGA. Trimming took 4 bases from V and 2 from J, leaving 14 bases between them. The CDR3 contains 16 residues. CDR3: CASSSPVGTNTGELFF. Written as DNA, the CDR3 is TGTGCCAGCAGCTCCCCGGTAGGGACCAACACCGGGGAGCTGTTTTTT.

The chain uses TRBV7-9 and TRBJ1-4; D remains ambiguous. Germline CDR1 SEHNR, CDR2 FQNEAQ (reference sequence). This CDR3 contains 15 residues. V was clipped by 4 bases and J by 6 bases, with 15 bases between them. CDR3 in DNA: TGTGCCAGCAGCTCAGGCCTGTCGGGTTATGAAAAACTGTTTTTT. It codes for CASSSGLSGYEKLFF.

The chain has TRBV24-1 and TRBJ2-5; D may be TRBD2 (6 bases). CDR1 is KGHDR and CDR2 is SFDVKD in the germline V gene. Trimming cost V 4 bases and J 4 bases, with 18 bases left between them. This CDR3 contains 16 residues. In nucleotides, the CDR3 is TGTGCCACCAGTGAACGACTAGTTTGGGGAGGAGAGACCCAGTACTTC. The encoded protein is CATSERLVWGGETQYF.

The chain employs TRBV5-8 and TRBJ2-7, with 7 bases lining up with TRBD1. Unmatched junction bases numbered 14, after V lost 5 bases and J lost 3 bases. The germline CDR1 and CDR2 sequences are SGHTS and YDEGEE. This CDR3 comprises 16 residues. CDR3 sequence (DNA): TGTGCCAGCAGACCTCGGGACAGCCTCGGAAGCTACGAGCAGTACTTC. Amino acid sequence: CASRPRDSLGSYEQYF. The variable domain in full, with the rest retrieved from reference TRBV5-8 and TRBJ2-7, is EAGVTQSPTHLIKTRGQQATLRCSPISGHTSVYWYQQALGLGLQFLLWYDEGEERNRGNFPPRFSGRQFPNYSSELNVNALELEDSALYLCASRPRDSLGSYEQYFGPGTRLTVT.